These T cell receptor beta chains were read from a single sample in a study of blood T cell repertoires in COVID-19. TCRdb's table, derived via immunoSEQ multiplex PCR, lists solely in-frame clones and lacks some. The sample comprises 150,000 to 190,000 clones, roughly 80% of which are singletons, and more than 5.5% rests with the top ten. Sequencing was carried out using PBMCs or T cells enriched from blood (not recorded which). The receptor source for this set is a man aged 50 to 60 who had recovered from COVID-19. The CDR3 runs from the conserved cysteine through the conserved F or W. A D gene is named only where the DNA matches it firmly. Part of the rows lack a size; the others show once, few, many or a class for expanded clones.

abundance	v_gene	d_gene	j_gene	CDR3nt	CDR3aa
-	TRBV7-8	-	TRBJ1-1	TGTGCCAGCAGACCTCAGACCGGGTCCGAAGCTTTCTTT	CASRPQTGSEAFF
-	TRBV7-3	-	TRBJ1-2	TGTGCCAGGGATCAAGCGGTTCAGGAAGATGGCTACACCTTC	CARDQAVQEDGYTF
-	TRBV6-5	-	TRBJ1-1	TGTGCCAGCAGTTACCCCGGGATCAATGAAGCTTTCTTT	CASSYPGINEAFF
-	TRBV9	-	TRBJ2-2	TGTGCCAGCAGCCCGGTCGGGGGCGGGGGTAGCACCGGGGAGCTGTTTTTT	CASSPVGGGGSTGELFF
-	TRBV2	TRBD1	TRBJ1-1	TGTGCCAGCAGAGCCAAAGGACAGGGGAACACTGAAGCTTTCTTT	CASRAKGQGNTEAFF
once	TRBV3-1/TRBV3-2	-	TRBJ2-2	TGTGCCAGCAGCCAAGGAGGAGGGACAGTAAACACCGGGGAGCTGTTTTTT	CASSQGGGTVNTGELFF
-	TRBV5-1	-	TRBJ2-7	TGCGCCAGCAGCTTGGATGAAAGGAGCTCCTACGAGCAGTACTTC	CASSLDERSSYEQYF
-	TRBV18	TRBD1	TRBJ1-1	TGTGCCAGCTCACCCCGGGACAGCTTGAACACTGAAGCTTTCTTT	CASSPRDSLNTEAFF
-	TRBV5-6	-	TRBJ2-7	TGTGCCAGCAGCTTGGTTCAGGCTCCCTACGAGCAGTACTTC	CASSLVQAPYEQYF
-	TRBV28	-	TRBJ1-5	TGTGCCAGCAGTTTAGCTGGGGGCGGTCAGCCCCAGCATTTT	CASSLAGGGQPQHF